A single T cell receptor beta chain is shown here with its context. TCRdb keeps only in-frame clones here, not all; method: immunoSEQ multiplex PCR. The sample holds under 400,000 clones, roughly 87% seen once. This entry belongs to a study of cytomegalovirus exposure and HLA in healthy donors. Germline CDR1 and CDR2: LGHNA and YSLEER. The CDR3 extends over 17 amino acids. V dropped 2 bases and J dropped 3; count of bases not matched to a gene: 13. This TCR was recovered from a man aged 25 to 40 in good health and CMV-seronegative. The chain joins TRBV4-3 to TRBJ2-7; 7 nucleotides agree with TRBD1. The sample was PBMCs. The CDR3: CASSQSLTRDRDYEQYF. The CDR3 nucleotides read TGCGCCAGCAGCCAATCTTTAACCCGGGACAGAGACTACGAGCAGTACTTC.